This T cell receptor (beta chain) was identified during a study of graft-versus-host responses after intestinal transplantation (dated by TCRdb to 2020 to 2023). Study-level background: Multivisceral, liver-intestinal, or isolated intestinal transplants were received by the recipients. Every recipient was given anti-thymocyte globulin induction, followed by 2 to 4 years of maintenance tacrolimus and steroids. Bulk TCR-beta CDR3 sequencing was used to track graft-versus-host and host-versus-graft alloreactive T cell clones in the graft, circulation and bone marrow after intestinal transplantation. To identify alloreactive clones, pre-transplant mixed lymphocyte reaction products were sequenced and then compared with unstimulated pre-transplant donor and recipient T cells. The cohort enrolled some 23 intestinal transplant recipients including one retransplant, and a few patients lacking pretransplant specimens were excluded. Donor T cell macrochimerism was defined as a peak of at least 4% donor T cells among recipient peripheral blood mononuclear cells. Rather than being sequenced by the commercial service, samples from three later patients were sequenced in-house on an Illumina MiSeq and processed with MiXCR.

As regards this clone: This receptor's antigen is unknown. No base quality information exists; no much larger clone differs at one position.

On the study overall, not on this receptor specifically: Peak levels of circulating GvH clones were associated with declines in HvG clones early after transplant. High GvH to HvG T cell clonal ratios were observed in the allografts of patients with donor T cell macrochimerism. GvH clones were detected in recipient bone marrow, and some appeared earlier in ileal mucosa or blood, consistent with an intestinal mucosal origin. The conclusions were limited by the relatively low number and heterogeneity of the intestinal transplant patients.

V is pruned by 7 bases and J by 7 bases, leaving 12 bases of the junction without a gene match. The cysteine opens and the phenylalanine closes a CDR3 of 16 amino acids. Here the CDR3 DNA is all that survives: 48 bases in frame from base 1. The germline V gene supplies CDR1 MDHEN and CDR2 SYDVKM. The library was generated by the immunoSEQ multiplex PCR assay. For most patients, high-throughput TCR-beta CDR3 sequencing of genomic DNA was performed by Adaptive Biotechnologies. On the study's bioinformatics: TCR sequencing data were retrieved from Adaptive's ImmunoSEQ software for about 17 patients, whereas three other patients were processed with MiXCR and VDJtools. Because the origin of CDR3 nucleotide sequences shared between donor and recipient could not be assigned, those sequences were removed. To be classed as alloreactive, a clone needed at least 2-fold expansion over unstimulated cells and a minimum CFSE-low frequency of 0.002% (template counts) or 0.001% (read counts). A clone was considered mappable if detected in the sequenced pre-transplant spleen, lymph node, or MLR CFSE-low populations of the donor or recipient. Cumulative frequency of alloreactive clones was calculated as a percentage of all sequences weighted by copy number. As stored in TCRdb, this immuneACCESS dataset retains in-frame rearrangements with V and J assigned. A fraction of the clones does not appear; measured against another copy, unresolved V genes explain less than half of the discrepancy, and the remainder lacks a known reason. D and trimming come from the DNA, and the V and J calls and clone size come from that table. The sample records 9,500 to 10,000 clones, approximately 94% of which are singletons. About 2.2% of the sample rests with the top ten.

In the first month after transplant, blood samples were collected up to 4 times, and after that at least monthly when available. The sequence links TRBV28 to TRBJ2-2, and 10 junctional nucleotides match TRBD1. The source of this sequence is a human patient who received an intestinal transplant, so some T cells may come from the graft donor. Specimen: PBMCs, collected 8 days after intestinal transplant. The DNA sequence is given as TGTGCCAGCACCTTTCCCGGGACAGGGGCGAGCGGGGAGCTGTTTTTT. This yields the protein CASTFPGTGASGELFF.